Included here is one TCR beta chain sequence, with context. Its antigen is undetermined. Assay used: immunoSEQ multiplex PCR; TCRdb lists only in-frame clones, some missing. The sample lists roughly 97,000 clones, about 93% seen once, with approximately 0.67% in the top ten. These data belong to a study of siplizumab effects on memory and regulatory T cells. Study results and caveats: Neither a naive nor a memory phenotype was assignable to roughly 75-96% of proliferating CD4+ or CD8+ clones. The Treg-derived share of mappable alloreactive CD4+ clones averaged about 68% with siplizumab and 25% to 30% in controls.

The V end lost 4 bases, the J end lost 3 bases, and 16 bases lay between the germline ends. CDR1 and CDR2 from the germline V gene are SGHRS and YFSETQ. CDR3 length equals 15 residues. Sequencing input: Tregs sorted from blood. V is TRBV5-1 and J is TRBJ2-5; TRBD1 or TRBD2 may be the D gene (7 bases each). This TCR was sampled from a human donor in good health. CDR3 sequence (DNA): TGCGCCAGCAGCACCCAGGGGGGGGGTGAAGAGACCCAGTACTTC. Its translation: CASSTQGGGEETQYF.